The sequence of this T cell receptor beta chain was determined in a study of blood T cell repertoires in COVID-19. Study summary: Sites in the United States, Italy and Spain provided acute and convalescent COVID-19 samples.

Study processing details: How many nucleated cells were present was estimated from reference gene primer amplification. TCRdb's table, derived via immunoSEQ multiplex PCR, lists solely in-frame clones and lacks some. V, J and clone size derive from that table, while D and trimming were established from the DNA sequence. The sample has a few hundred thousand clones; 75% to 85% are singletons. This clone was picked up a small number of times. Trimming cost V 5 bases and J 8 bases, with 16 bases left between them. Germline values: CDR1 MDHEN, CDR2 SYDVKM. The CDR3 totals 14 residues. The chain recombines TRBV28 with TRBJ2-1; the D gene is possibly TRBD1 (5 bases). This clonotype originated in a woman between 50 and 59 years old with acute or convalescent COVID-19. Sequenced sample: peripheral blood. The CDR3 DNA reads TGTGCCAGCAGTGGGCTGGGGCAAGTCGATGAGCAGTTCTTC. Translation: CASSGLGQVDEQFF.